Listed here are 7 T cell receptor beta chains from one sample, sequenced in a study of control samples from healthy donors and cancer patients. Assay: immunoSEQ multiplex PCR; the TCRdb copy retains only in-frame clones and omits some. Here the sample spans around 170,000 clones, around nine tenths being singletons. Material for sequencing was blood. These receptors were taken from a young man in good health.

J is TRBJ2-3 and V is TRBV30, with TRBD1 identical over 8 bases. Germline CDR1 reads GTSNPN; CDR2 reads SVGIG (reference sequence). V was pared by 3 bases and J by 11 bases, with 7 bases of the junction left unmatched. The CDR3 runs to 12 residues. CDR3: CAWSSRGHGQYF. The CDR3 region has the DNA TGTGCCTGGAGCTCCAGGGGGCACGGGCAGTATTTT.

The chain employs TRBV10-3 and TRBJ2-7, with a possible D match to TRBD2 (6 bases). In germline, CDR1 is ENHRY, CDR2 SYGVKD. This CDR3 spans 14 amino acids. Trimming pared 4 bases from V and 3 bases from J, leaving 13 bases between. The CDR3 is CAISGAEGLYEQYF. DNA for the CDR3: TGTGCCATCAGTGGGGCGGAGGGACTCTACGAGCAGTACTTC.

The rearrangement links TRBV2 to TRBJ1-5; D is undetermined. The ends were cut back, 6 bases at V and 4 bases at J, with 4 bases in the middle. Germline assignment: CDR1 SNHLY and CDR2 FYNNEI. This CDR3 has 11 residues. CDR3 sequence: CASRGNQPQHF. The CDR3 region has the DNA TGTGCCAGCAGGGGTAATCAGCCCCAGCATTTT. Supplemented by reference TRBV2 and TRBJ1-5, the full variable domain reads EPEVTQTPSHQVTQMGQEVILRCVPISNHLYFYWYRQILGQKVEFLVSFYNNEISEKSEIFDDQFSVERPDGSNFTLKIRSTKLEDSAMYFCASRGNQPQHFGDGTRLSIL.

V usage is TRBV7-9 and J usage is TRBJ1-1; D is undetermined. Trimming shortened V by 5 bases and J by 1 base, and 11 bases separated the two germline ends. This CDR3 is 14 amino acids long. Looked up from germline, CDR1 is SEHNR and CDR2 is FQNEAQ (reference sequence). The CDR3 DNA reads TGTGCCAGCAGCCTATATACACCGAACACTGAAGCTTTCTTT. Translated, it gives CASSLYTPNTEAFF.

This clone appeared a few times. The chain joins TRBV12-3 or TRBV12-4 to TRBJ2-7; D gene ambiguous. Trimming shortened V by 3 bases and J by 2 bases, and 8 bases separated the two germline ends. This CDR3 spans 13 amino acids. This chain's CDR3 is CASSFGRTYEQYF. The DNA of the CDR3 is TGTGCCAGCAGTTTCGGCAGAACCTACGAGCAGTACTTC.

The chain links TRBV27 to TRBJ1-4; TRBD1 is a possible D gene (5 bases). Germline V CDR1 and CDR2: MNHEY, SMNVEV (reference sequence). V lost 5 bases, J lost 8 bases, and 15 bases lay in between. CDR3 size: 14 residues. The CDR3 coding sequence is TGTGCCAGCAGTCCCTCCAGGGTGGGGGAAAAACTGTTTTTT. Amino acid sequence: CASSPSRVGEKLFF. The full variable domain, its missing parts supplied by reference TRBV27 and TRBJ1-4, is EAQVTQNPRYLITVTGKKLTVTCSQNMNHEYMSWYRQDPGLGLRQIYYSMNVEVTDKGDVPEGYKVSRKEKRNFPLILESPSPNQTSLYFCASSPSRVGEKLFFGSGTQLSVL.

The V gene is TRBV5-1, the J gene TRBJ2-1; maybe TRBD2 (5 bases). The CDR3 has 15 amino acids. With 3 bases removed from V and 0 bases from J, the gap between germline ends came to 10 bases. The germline V gene encodes CDR1 SGHRS and CDR2 YFSETQ. CDR3 amino acids: CASSSAGTSYNEQFF. In nucleotides, the CDR3 is TGCGCCAGCAGCTCTGCGGGTACCTCCTACAATGAGCAGTTCTTC.